This passage covers 26 T cell receptor beta chains from one sample sequenced in a study of blood T cells in healthy people across ages. A sample-barcoded 5' primer and a J-beta primer mix were used in a second PCR of roughly 6 to 11 cycles. One entry per CDR3 protein results from TCRdb running MiXCR on the 5' RACE reads. Among roughly 700,000 distinct CDR3 sequences listed, approximately 30% were seen once. The sample was blood. The receptors stem from a woman aged 80 or over in good health.

This clonotype was observed a handful of times. The rearrangement joins TRBV6-2 or TRBV6-3 to TRBJ1-1, with 10 bases that match TRBD1. Germline V lookup: CDR1 MNHEY, CDR2 SVGEGT. Germline trimming cut 6 bases from V and 5 bases from J; bases unmatched to any gene: 12. The CDR3 covers 16 residues. Here the CDR3 reads CASREPGQGIGTEAFF. As DNA, the CDR3 is TGTGCCAGCAGGGAACCGGGACAGGGGATAGGGACTGAAGCTTTCTTT.

This clonotype was seen at least ten times. The V gene is TRBV6-5, the J gene TRBJ2-7; D may be TRBD1 (5 bases). The CDR3 spans 11 residues. Germline lookup yields CDR1 MNHEY and CDR2 SVGAGI. Trimming took off 6 bases at V and 6 bases at J, with 9 bases between the two ends. The CDR3 DNA is TGTGCCAGCAGAGACAGAGGCGAGCAGTACTTC. Translated: CASRDRGEQYF.

This chain connects TRBV11-3 to TRBJ1-4, with D maybe TRBD1 (5 bases). V gave up 5 bases and J gave up 2 bases, with 12 bases separating them. The CDR3 sequence is 15 residues long. Germline V gene data show CDR1 as SGHNT and CDR2 as YENEEA. The CDR3 DNA reads as TGTGCCAGCAGCCCCGGGTGGGGCACTAATGAAAAACTGTTTTTT. Translating it yields CASSPGWGTNEKLFF.

This clonotype was found many times. The chain uses TRBV20-1 and TRBJ2-5; D gene ambiguous. The V end lost 8 bases, the J end lost 2 bases, and 9 bases lay between the germline ends. Germline CDR1 and CDR2: DFQATT and SNEGSKA (reference sequence). The CDR3 has 11 residues. The CDR3 region has the DNA TGCAGTAGCGCGAGACAAGAGACCCAGTACTTC. It encodes CSSARQETQYF.

This clonotype was observed many times. The J gene is TRBJ2-5, the V gene TRBV20-1, with TRBD2 matching over 8 bases. Germline values: CDR1 DFQATT, CDR2 SNEGSKA (reference sequence). This CDR3 has 14 amino acids. Trimming cost V 5 bases and J 5 bases; bases outside gene matches: 10. CDR3 nucleotides: TGCAGTGCTGTACCGGGACTAGTACAGGAGACCCAGTACTTC. Amino acids: CSAVPGLVQETQYF.

V is TRBV20-1 and J is TRBJ2-1, with no clear D. CDR1 is DFQATT, CDR2 SNEGSKA, per germline (reference sequence). The CDR3 loop spans 12 amino acids. V was clipped by 3 bases and J by 3 bases, with 6 bases between them. CDR3 nucleotide sequence: TGCAGTGCTAGCCTAGGCTACAATGAGCAGTTCTTC. Amino acids: CSASLGYNEQFF.

The gene calls are TRBV7-9 and TRBJ2-5; D remains ambiguous. The V and J ends lost 6 bases and 2 bases respectively, with 19 bases between them. The CDR3 runs 16 residues. Germline V CDR1 and CDR2: SEHNR, FQNEAQ (reference sequence). The CDR3 sequence: CASSNNLGTAQETQYF. CDR3 DNA sequence: TGTGCCAGCAGTAATAATCTCGGAACAGCTCAAGAGACCCAGTACTTC.

The rearrangement uses TRBV6-1 and TRBJ2-1, with 7 bases that match TRBD1. The end of the DNA fits TRBJ2-7 better, so the J call may be wrong. The germline V gene has CDR1 MNHNS and CDR2 SASEGT. The CDR3 length is 13 residues. In DNA, the CDR3 is TGTGCCAGCAGGGGGACAGATAACTACGAGCAGTACTTC. Translated: CASRGTDNYEQYF.

Ten or more counts support this clonotype. The chain links TRBV20-1 to TRBJ2-7; 11 bases map to TRBD2. The V gene's germline CDR1 is DFQATT and CDR2 SNEGSKA (reference sequence). The CDR3 is made up of 14 amino acids. With 6 bases clipped from V and 0 bases from J, the junction kept 4 bases outside the gene matches. CDR3 nucleotide sequence: TGCAGTGCGGTGACTAGCGGGGCCTCCTACGAGCAGTACTTC. This sequence encodes CSAVTSGASYEQYF.

Ten or more counts support this clonotype. This CDR3 is CASRHELTNTEAFF. In DNA form, the CDR3 reads TGCGCCAGCAGACACGAGTTGACGAACACTGAAGCTTTCTTT. The rearrangement links TRBV5-1 to TRBJ1-1; D ambiguous. V was clipped by 5 bases and J by 1 base, with 12 bases between them. Germline V gene lookup returns CDR1 SGHRS and CDR2 YFSETQ. This CDR3 comprises 14 residues.

The chain joins TRBV2 to TRBJ1-1; unclear D gene. The CDR3 is 13 amino acids. Trimming cost V 2 bases and J 6 bases, with 10 bases left between them. The germline gives CDR1 SNHLY, CDR2 FYNNEI. CDR3 residues: CASSEISGAEAFF. CDR3 bases: TGTGCCAGCAGTGAAATCAGTGGCGCTGAAGCTTTCTTT.

This clonotype appeared many times. This chain joins TRBV3-1 and TRBJ2-7, with TRBD2 matching 10 bases. CDR1 and CDR2 (germline): LGHDT, YNNKEL (reference sequence). The ends lost 2 bases at V and 5 bases at J; junction bases unmatched: 3. The CDR3 extends over 14 amino acids. The CDR3 nucleotides read TGTGCCAGCAGCCAACTACTAGCGGGGAACGAGCAGTACTTC. Translating gives CASSQLLAGNEQYF.

This clonotype was seen at least ten times. V usage is TRBV7-2 and J usage is TRBJ1-2, with TRBD1 matching 9 bases. J lost 4 bases, V lost 5 bases, and 5 bases had no gene match. Looked up from germline, CDR1 is SGHTA and CDR2 is FQGNSA. The CDR3 loop spans 14 amino acids. Written as DNA, the CDR3 is TGTGCCAGCAGCATGGACAGGGGTATCTATGGCTACACCTTC. Translation gives CASSMDRGIYGYTF.

The chain uses TRBV7-3 and TRBJ2-2, with 10 bases lining up with TRBD2. The CDR3 has 17 amino acids. Unmatched junction bases numbered 12, after V lost 5 bases and J lost 6 bases. Germline V gene lookup returns CDR1 SGHTA and CDR2 FQGTGA. The CDR3 DNA follows: TGTGCCAGCAGCATTGATAGCGGGGGGTTGTTGGCCGGGGAGCTGTTTTTT. It codes for CASSIDSGGLLAGELFF.

The CDR3 region is CSVGTSGRSDTQYF. CDR3 sequence (DNA): TGCAGCGTTGGGACTAGCGGGAGATCAGATACGCAGTATTTT. V and J are TRBV29-1 and TRBJ2-3, with 13 bases identical to TRBD2. The J segment lost 4 bases and the V segment lost 4 bases, leaving 2 bases of the junction unmatched. Germline values: CDR1 SQVTM, CDR2 ANQGSEA. The CDR3 totals 14 residues.

This clonotype was observed many times. The chain employs TRBV20-1 and TRBJ1-2; TRBD1 might be the D (5 bases). Germline-derived CDR1 and CDR2 are DFQATT and SNEGSKA (reference sequence). V was trimmed by 5 bases and J by 6 bases, leaving 19 bases between them. The CDR3 length is 14 residues. CDR3 nucleotide sequence: TGCAGTGCTTTACAGGAGACCAAACACGATGGCTACACCTTC. Translated, it gives CSALQETKHDGYTF.

This clonotype was recorded many times. V usage is TRBV20-1 and J usage is TRBJ1-5; TRBD1 matches at 12 bases. This CDR3 has 15 residues. Trimming removed 3 bases from V and 5 bases from J; junction bases left unmatched: 5. CDR1 and CDR2 (germline): DFQATT, SNEGSKA (reference sequence). CDR3 loop: CSASLGQGADQPQHF. The CDR3 region has the DNA TGCAGTGCTAGTCTGGGACAGGGGGCAGATCAGCCCCAGCATTTT.

Details on this clonotype: One end of the junction varies from germline; a read error may be responsible. The chain employs TRBV20-1 and TRBJ2-2, with 9 bases lining up with TRBD1. Germline V gene sequence: CDR1 DFQATT, CDR2 SNEGSKA (reference sequence). This CDR3 is built from 18 residues. The CDR3 region has the DNA TGCAATGCTAGAGGCATTAACAGGGGGCTAGGGAACACCGGGGAGCTGTTTTTT. Translation gives CNARGINRGLGNTGELFF.

This clonotype was seen many times. The chain links TRBV2 to TRBJ1-4, with a possible D match to TRBD1 (6 bases). Germline V lookup: CDR1 SNHLY, CDR2 FYNNEI. The V gene lost 11 bases and the J gene lost 8 bases, with 18 bases spanning the gap. The CDR3 is 13 amino acids. CDR3 protein: CACRQAPGEKLFF. The CDR3 DNA sequence: TGTGCCTGTCGACAGGCTCCGGGGGAAAAACTGTTTTTT.

V is TRBV5-1 and J is TRBJ2-3; 15 nucleotides align to TRBD2. Losses at the gene ends were 4 bases for V and 0 bases for J; bases not matched to a gene: 9. The germline V gene encodes CDR1 SGHRS and CDR2 YFSETQ. There are 19 residues in the CDR3. The CDR3 sequence is CASSLGLAGGTSSTDTQYF. DNA of the CDR3: TGCGCCAGCAGCCTGGGACTAGCGGGGGGAACTTCTAGCACAGATACGCAGTATTTT.

This clonotype has only a few counts. Given a much more abundant clone one base away, this may be a read error. The V and J genes are TRBV6-5 and TRBJ2-1; 10 bases map to TRBD1. After removal of 6 bases from V and 6 bases from J, the junction contained 5 bases not matched to a gene. The CDR3 consists of 14 residues. In germline, CDR1 is MNHEY, CDR2 SVGAGI. The CDR3: CASRYGTGANEQFF. For the CDR3, the DNA is TGTGCCAGCAGGTACGGGACAGGGGCCAATGAGCAGTTCTTC.

This clonotype was found a few times. This may be a read error: a much more frequent sequence differs by one nucleotide. The CDR3 loop reads CASRPTLRDRANEQYF. Here the CDR3 DNA reads TGTGCCAGCAGGCCCACACTCCGGGACAGGGCCAACGAGCAGTACTTC. The gene calls are TRBV27 and TRBJ2-5; TRBD1 matches at 9 bases. The J call is doubtful: the DNA matches TRBJ2-7 better. Germline V CDR1 and CDR2: MNHEY, SMNVEV (reference sequence). The CDR3 runs 16 residues.

The V call is TRBV7-2, the J call TRBJ2-3; D not certain. This CDR3 contains 13 residues. Germline-derived CDR1 and CDR2 are SGHTA and FQGNSA. V was trimmed by 2 bases and J by 3 bases, leaving 6 bases between them. The DNA of the CDR3 is TGTGCCAGCAGCTTATATGTGACAGATACGCAGTATTTT. Amino acid sequence: CASSLYVTDTQYF.

In its sample, this clonotype was seen many times. This chain joins TRBV10-3 and TRBJ2-7, with 9 bases that match TRBD1. The V gene end was trimmed by 7 bases and the J gene end by 3 bases; junction bases not matched to a gene: 7. Germline V CDR1 and CDR2: ENHRY, SYGVKD. The CDR3 has 14 amino acids. CDR3 sequence reads: CAITHDRGSYEQYF. The CDR3 coding sequence is TGTGCCATCACCCACGACAGGGGGAGCTACGAGCAGTACTTC.

This clonotype was detected a few times. This chain connects TRBV30 to TRBJ1-1, with a weak D call TRBD1 (6 bases). Germline V gene lookup returns CDR1 GTSNPN and CDR2 SVGIG (reference sequence). Between the trimmed V and J ends, which lost 0 bases and 6 bases, there was a span of 11 bases. The CDR3 is made up of 13 amino acids. The CDR3 protein is CAWSVRGGAEAFF. CDR3 nucleotide sequence: TGTGCCTGGAGTGTAAGGGGGGGGGCTGAAGCTTTCTTT.

V gene TRBV19 combines with J gene TRBJ1-4; TRBD1 agrees at 8 bases. CDR1 and CDR2 (germline): LNHDA, SQIVND (reference sequence). This CDR3 comprises 12 residues. The V gene end was trimmed by 5 bases and the J gene end by 14 bases; junction bases not matched to a gene: 7. CDR3 loop: CASSVDRGRLFF. CDR3 DNA sequence: TGTGCCAGTAGTGTCGACAGGGGACGGCTGTTTTTT.